What follows is one T cell receptor (beta chain) and its context. Its antigen is not identified. This sample was included in a study of glioma-infiltrating T cells. Findings and limits, study-wide: Tissue and blood shared very few CDR3 sequences. Tissue-blood divergence was below expectation in non-neoplastic patients, above in gliomas.

This CDR3 has 15 amino acids. Germline values: CDR1 LGHNA, CDR2 YNFKEQ. V trimming: 3 bases; J trimming: 3 bases; junction bases outside the gene matches: 2. The iRepertoire nested amplicon-rescue multiplex PCR amplified TCR alpha and beta CDR3s from RNA. Tissue mRNA or PBMC total RNA, roughly 85-450 ng, went into one-step reverse transcription and amplification. TCRdb redid the calling of the multiplex PCR reads with MiXCR, one entry per CDR3 protein. The sample records about 130,000 distinct CDR3 sequences, about 23% being singletons. This chain connects TRBV4-2 to TRBJ2-2; 9 nucleotides align to TRBD1. The TCR sequence derives from a human donor with low-grade glioma or glioblastoma, undergoing nonglioma brain surgery, or in good health (not recorded which). What was sequenced was glioma tissue, nonneoplastic brain tissue, or PBMCs (not recorded which). The CDR3 here is CASSQGTGYTGELFF. In DNA, the CDR3 is TGTGCCAGCAGCCAGGGGACAGGGTACACCGGGGAGCTGTTTTTT.